This TCR beta chain is drawn from a study of regulatory T cells in long-lasting Graves disease. The time point is: newly diagnosed GD, antithyroid drugs for less than 3 months. Generation of the TCR library employed RNA extracted from PBMCs. Construction of the TCR beta libraries employed iRepertoire HTBI primers in conjunction with Arm-PCR of CDR3 regions. TCRdb processed the multiplex PCR reads anew with MiXCR; each CDR3 protein has one entry. The sample has 320,000 or so distinct CDR3 sequences, over 15% seen once. Comment on this clonotype: A read error is possible here, since a much larger clone lies one base away.

The CDR3 totals 16 residues. CDR1 and CDR2 from the germline V gene are SEHNR and FQNEAQ (reference sequence). Unmatched junction bases numbered 7, after V lost 2 bases and J lost 7 bases. The chain joins TRBV7-9 to TRBJ2-7, with 14 bases identical to TRBD2. The TCR sequence derives from a female donor with Graves disease. The sample in question was peripheral blood mononuclear cells (PBMCs), obtained at new diagnosis, from a patient treated with antithyroid drugs. The CDR3 DNA reads as TGTGCCAGCAGCTTACCCGGGACTAGCGGGAGTGGTGAGCAGTACTTC. Protein sequence: CASSLPGTSGSGEQYF.